This TCR beta chain was recovered during a study of shared clonotypes between healthy human individuals. Produced via immunoSEQ multiplex PCR; TCRdb's table is partial and in-frame only. The repertoire holds a few million clones, with just under 95% as singletons. The CDR3 consists of 17 residues. CDR1 SNHLY and CDR2 FYNNEI come from the germline V gene. J was trimmed by 7 bases and V by 3 bases; bases with no gene match: 15. Positively selected for CCR7, the CD45RO-negative cells used as naive CD8 cells excluded terminally differentiated effector memory CD45RA+ cells. The source is a young man in good health. Some clones in this sample may be carry-over from other donors' samples. This rearrangement joins TRBV2 to TRBJ2-7, with 10 bases aligning to TRBD2. The sample comprised naive CD8+ T cells from PBMCs. In DNA form, the CDR3 reads TGTGCCAGCAGTGAGACTAGCGGGTCGGAGCTCCGGGAGGAGCAGTACTTC. It yields the protein CASSETSGSELREEQYF.